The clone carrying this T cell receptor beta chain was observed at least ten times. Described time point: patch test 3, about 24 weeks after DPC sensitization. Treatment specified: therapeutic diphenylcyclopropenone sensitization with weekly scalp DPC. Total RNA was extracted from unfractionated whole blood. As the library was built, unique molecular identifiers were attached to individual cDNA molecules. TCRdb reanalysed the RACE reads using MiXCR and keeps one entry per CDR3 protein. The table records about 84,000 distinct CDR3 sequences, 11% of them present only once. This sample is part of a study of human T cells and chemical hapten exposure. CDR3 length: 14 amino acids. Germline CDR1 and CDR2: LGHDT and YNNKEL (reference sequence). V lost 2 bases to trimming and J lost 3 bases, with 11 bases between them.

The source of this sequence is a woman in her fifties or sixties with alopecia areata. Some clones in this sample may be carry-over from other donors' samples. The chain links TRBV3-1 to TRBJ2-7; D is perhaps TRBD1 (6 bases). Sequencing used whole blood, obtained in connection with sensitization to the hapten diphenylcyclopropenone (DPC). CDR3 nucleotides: TGTGCCAGCAGCCAACCCGGACAGCACTACGAGCAGTACTTC. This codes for CASSQPGQHYEQYF.